This T cell receptor (beta chain) was retrieved from a study of blood T cell repertoires in COVID-19 (dated by TCRdb to 2019 to 2021). Broadly, across the study: The collaborator samples originated in the United States, Italy and Spain and spanned the acute and convalescent phases of COVID-19. The material from the prospective study consisted of cDNA or gDNA derived from T cells, B-cell-depleted T cells, or PBMCs. The dataset comprised deeply sampled blood TCRbeta repertoires from subjects exposed to, actively infected with, or recovered from COVID-19. The repertoires were released in a freely available public database meant as a resource for research on the immune response to SARS-CoV-2. The samples were drawn from the first 160 participants of the ongoing ImmuneRACE study and from 950 to 1,500 subjects provided by 6 global collaborators. A de-identified subject ID, COVID-19 status, age in years and sex were almost always included in the sample metadata. Where available, HLA class I and class II types were obtained from metadata supplied by the sample provider rather than from assay-based typing. What the research found in general, with its limitations: Clinical and demographic metadata were provided uncurated, with the amount varying by source and participant.

The germline V gene yields ENHRY for CDR1 and SYGVKD for CDR2. For this chain, trimming is 0 bases at the V end and 5 bases at the J end, and the number of junction bases without a gene match is 5. The CDR3 holds 17 amino acids from the cysteine to the phenylalanine. Only the CDR3 DNA stays, 51 bases, in frame from base 1. In the prospective study, participants were about 18 to 90 years old, resided in 20 to 30 geographic areas of the United States, and were enrolled through a virtual design. To assign participants to cohorts, the prospective study relied on clinical history that participants themselves reported in a screening survey and a study questionnaire. ImmuneRACE Cohort 3 recovered participants were defined by two consecutive negative NP/OP PCR tests, healthcare professional clearance, or symptom resolution. In the prospective study, whole blood, serum and a nasopharyngeal or oropharyngeal swab were collected from each participant by mobile phlebotomists. Participants in the prospective study had the option to provide additional blood draws and questionnaires over a roughly 2-month period. Blood samples from the prospective study were shipped frozen or at room temperature prior to DNA extraction.

A remark on this clone: This receptor's antigen is unknown. Per-base quality was not reported, and no clone a single base away is much larger than it.

TCRbeta CDR3 regions were amplified from genomic DNA by means of the immunoSEQ Assay, a bias-controlled multiplex PCR. The original methods were these. The number of nucleated cells in each sample was estimated from the amplification of reference gene primers within the assay. To quantify the absolute abundance of each unique TCRbeta CDR3 rearrangement, sequence reads were collapsed and filtered. Productive Simpson clonality was computed per sample as the square root of Simpson's diversity index over productive rearrangements. Drawn from immuneACCESS, this table holds only the in-frame rearrangements with V and J called that TCRdb kept. Clones are partly lost; checked studies trace under half to an unresolved V gene and leave the rest unexplained. The V and J calls and the clone size are those of that table, but D and trimming were determined from the DNA. Here the sample has about 480,000 clones; approximately 88% occur a single time. Of the sample, less than 2% falls within the top ten clones.

The TCR sequence derives from a middle-aged woman who had recovered from COVID-19. This receptor chain uses TRBV10-3 and TRBJ1-6; 9 nucleotides in the junction match TRBD1. The sequencing sample was made of PBMCs or T cells enriched from blood (not recorded which). The DNA sequence reads TGTGCCATCAGTGAGTCTAGGGGACAGGGCAATAATTCACCCCTCCACTTT. This sequence encodes CAISESRGQGNNSPLHF.